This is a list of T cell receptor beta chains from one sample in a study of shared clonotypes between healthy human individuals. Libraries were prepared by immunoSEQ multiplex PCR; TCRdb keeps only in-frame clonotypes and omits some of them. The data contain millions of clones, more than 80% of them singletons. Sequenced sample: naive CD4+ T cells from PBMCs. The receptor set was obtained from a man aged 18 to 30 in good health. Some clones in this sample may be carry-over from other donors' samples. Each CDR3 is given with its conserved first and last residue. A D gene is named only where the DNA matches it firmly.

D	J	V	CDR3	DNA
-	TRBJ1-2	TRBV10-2	CASSEPGWGPYGYTF	TGCGCCAGCAGTGAGCCGGGCTGGGGGCCCTATGGCTACACCTTC
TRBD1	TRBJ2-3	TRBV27	CASQGQGLGDTQYF	TGTGCCAGCCAAGGACAGGGGTTAGGGGATACGCAGTATTTT
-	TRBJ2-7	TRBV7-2	CASSLAGTPSYEQYF	TGTGCCAGCAGCCTCGCCGGGACACCGTCCTACGAGCAGTACTTC
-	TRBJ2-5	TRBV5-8	CASSFDTTRQETQYF	TGTGCCAGCAGCTTCGACACCACCCGCCAAGAGACCCAGTACTTC
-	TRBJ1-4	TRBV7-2	CASSRQLAANEKLFF	TGTGCCAGCAGCCGACAATTAGCGGCTAATGAAAAACTGTTTTTT
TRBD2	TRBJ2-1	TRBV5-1	CASSGGRGGGNEQFF	TGCGCCAGCAGCGGCGGGAGGGGAGGCGGAAATGAGCAGTTCTTC
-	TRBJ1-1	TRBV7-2	CASSPRQFEAFF	TGTGCCAGCAGCCCCAGACAGTTTGAAGCTTTCTTT
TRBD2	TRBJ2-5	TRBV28	CASGTSGKETQYF	TGTGCCAGTGGGACTAGCGGGAAAGAGACCCAGTACTTC
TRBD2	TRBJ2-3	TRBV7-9	CASSLLAGAGDTQYF	TGTGCCAGCAGCTTACTAGCGGGAGCGGGAGATACGCAGTATTTT
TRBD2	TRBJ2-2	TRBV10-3	CAITRGSGTNTGELFF	TGTGCCATCACCCGGGGTAGCGGGACCAACACCGGGGAGCTGTTTTTT
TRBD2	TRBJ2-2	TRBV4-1	CASSRPGGGAVAGELFF	TGCGCCAGCAGCCGCCCCGGCGGGGGGGCGGTAGCCGGGGAGCTGTTTTTT
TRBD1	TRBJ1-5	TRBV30	CAWSSQGDQPQHF	TGTGCCTGGAGTTCCCAGGGGGATCAGCCCCAGCATTTT
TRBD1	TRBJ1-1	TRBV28	CASSSTPGTGWVNTEAFF	TGTGCCAGCAGTTCGACCCCCGGGACAGGGTGGGTGAACACTGAAGCTTTCTTT
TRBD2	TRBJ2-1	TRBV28	CASSKFGSSGSFKGVGEQFF	TGTGCCAGCAGCAAATTCGGGTCTAGCGGGAGTTTTAAGGGGGTGGGCGAGCAGTTCTTC
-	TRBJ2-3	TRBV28	CASSSRGPTTQDTQYF	TGTGCCAGCAGTTCCCGCGGGCCCACGACACAAGATACGCAGTATTTT
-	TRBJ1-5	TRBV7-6	CASSLDWQGNQPQHF	TGTGCCAGCAGCTTAGACTGGCAGGGTAATCAGCCCCAGCATTTT
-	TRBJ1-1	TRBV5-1	CASKSDGPEAFF	TGCGCCAGCAAGTCCGACGGACCTGAAGCTTTCTTT
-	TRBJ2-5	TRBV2	CASSARTVQETQYF	TGTGCCAGCAGTGCCCGGACGGTACAAGAGACCCAGTACTTC
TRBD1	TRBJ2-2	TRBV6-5	CASSWDRVTGELFF	TGTGCCAGCAGTTGGGACAGGGTGACCGGGGAGCTGTTTTTT
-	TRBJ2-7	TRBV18	CASSPLQGPVYEQYF	TGTGCCAGCTCACCACTACAGGGCCCCGTCTACGAGCAGTACTTC
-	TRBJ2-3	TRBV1	CTSSQDPGSSGRAKDTQYF	TGCACCAGCAGCCAAGATCCAGGTTCCAGCGGGAGGGCCAAAGATACGCAGTATTTT
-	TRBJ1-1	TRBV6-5	CASSGLGPDTEAFF	TGTGCCAGCAGCGGTCTGGGGCCGGACACTGAAGCTTTCTTT
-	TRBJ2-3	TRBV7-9	CASSFLGIVTDTQYF	TGTGCCAGCAGCTTTCTCGGAATAGTCACAGATACGCAGTATTTT
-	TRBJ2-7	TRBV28	CASSLHGGSYEQYF	TGTGCCAGCAGTTTGCATGGAGGCTCCTACGAGCAGTACTTC
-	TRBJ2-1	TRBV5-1	CASSYDWSPSYNEQFF	TGCGCCAGCAGCTATGACTGGTCCCCCTCCTACAATGAGCAGTTCTTC
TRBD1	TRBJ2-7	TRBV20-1	CSAKGAEQYF	TGCAGTGCTAAGGGGGCGGAGCAGTACTTC
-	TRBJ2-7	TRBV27	CASRAPGLFYEQYF	TGTGCCAGCAGGGCACCGGGACTCTTCTACGAGCAGTACTTC
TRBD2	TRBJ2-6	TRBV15	CATSRGWGGSSGANVLTF	TGTGCCACCAGCAGAGGGTGGGGCGGGAGCTCTGGGGCCAACGTCCTGACTTTC